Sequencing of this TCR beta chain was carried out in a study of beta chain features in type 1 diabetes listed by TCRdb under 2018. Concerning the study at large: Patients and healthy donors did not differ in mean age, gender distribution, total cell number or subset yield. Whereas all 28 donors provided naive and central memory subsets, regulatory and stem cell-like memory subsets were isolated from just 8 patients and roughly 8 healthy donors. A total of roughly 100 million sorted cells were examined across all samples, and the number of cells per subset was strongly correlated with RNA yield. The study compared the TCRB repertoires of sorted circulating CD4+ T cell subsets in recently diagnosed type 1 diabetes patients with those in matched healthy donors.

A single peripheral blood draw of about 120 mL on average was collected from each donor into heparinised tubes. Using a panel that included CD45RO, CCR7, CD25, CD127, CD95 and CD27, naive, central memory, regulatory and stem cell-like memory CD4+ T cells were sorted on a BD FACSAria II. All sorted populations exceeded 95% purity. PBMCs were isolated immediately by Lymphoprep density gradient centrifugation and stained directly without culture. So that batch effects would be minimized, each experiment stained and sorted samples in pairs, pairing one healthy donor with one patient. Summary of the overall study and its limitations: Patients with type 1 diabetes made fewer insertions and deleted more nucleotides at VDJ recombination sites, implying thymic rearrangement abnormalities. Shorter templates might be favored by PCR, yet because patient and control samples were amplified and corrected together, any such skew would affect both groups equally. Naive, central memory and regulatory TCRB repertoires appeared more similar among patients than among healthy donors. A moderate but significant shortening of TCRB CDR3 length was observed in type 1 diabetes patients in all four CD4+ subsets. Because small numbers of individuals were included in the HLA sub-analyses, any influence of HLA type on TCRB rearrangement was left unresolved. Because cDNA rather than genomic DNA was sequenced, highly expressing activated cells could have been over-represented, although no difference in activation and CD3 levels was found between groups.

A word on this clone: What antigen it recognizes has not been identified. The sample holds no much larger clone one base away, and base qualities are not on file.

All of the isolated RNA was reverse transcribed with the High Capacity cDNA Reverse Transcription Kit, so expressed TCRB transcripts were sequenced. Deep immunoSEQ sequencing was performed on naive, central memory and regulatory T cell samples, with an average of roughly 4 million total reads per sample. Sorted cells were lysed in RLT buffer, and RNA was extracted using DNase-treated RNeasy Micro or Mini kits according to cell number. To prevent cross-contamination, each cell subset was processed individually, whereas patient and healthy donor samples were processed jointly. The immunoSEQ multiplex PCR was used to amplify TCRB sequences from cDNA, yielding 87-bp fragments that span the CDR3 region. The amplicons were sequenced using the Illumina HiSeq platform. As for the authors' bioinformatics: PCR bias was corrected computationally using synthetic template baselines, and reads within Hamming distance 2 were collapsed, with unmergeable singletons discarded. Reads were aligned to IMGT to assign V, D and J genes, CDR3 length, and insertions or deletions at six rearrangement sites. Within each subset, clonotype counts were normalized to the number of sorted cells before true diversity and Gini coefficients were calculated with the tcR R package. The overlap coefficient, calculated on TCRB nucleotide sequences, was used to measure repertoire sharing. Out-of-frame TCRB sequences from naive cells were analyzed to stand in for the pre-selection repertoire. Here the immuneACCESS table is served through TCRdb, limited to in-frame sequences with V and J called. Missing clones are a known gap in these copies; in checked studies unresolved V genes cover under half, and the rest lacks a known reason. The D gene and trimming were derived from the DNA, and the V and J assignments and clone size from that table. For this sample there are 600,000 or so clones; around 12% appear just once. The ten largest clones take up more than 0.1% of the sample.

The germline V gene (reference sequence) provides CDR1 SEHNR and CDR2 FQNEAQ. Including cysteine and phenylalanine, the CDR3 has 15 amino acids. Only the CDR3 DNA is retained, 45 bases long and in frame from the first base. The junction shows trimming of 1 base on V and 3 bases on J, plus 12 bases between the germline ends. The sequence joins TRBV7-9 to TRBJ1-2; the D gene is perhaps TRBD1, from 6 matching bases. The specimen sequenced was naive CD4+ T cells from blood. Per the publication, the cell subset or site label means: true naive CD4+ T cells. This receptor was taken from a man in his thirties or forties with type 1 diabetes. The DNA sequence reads TGTGCCAGCAGCTTAGACTCAGGGGCCTACTATGGCTACACCTTC. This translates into CASSLDSGAYYGYTF.